These 14 T cell receptor beta chains were sequenced from one sample in a study of blood T cell repertoires in COVID-19. Clones were sequenced by immunoSEQ multiplex PCR, and TCRdb holds only the in-frame ones, with some missing. The sample includes fewer than 250,000 clones, just over 85% seen only once; the top ten take 3% to 4%. The sequenced sample consisted of PBMCs or T cells enriched from blood (not recorded which). These TCRs come from a woman in her 40s with acute COVID-19.

The chain uses TRBV28 and TRBJ1-3; D unresolved. CDR3 length equals 12 residues. CDR1 and CDR2 (germline): MDHEN, SYDVKM. V was trimmed by 8 bases and J by 0 bases, leaving 5 bases between them. The CDR3 bases are TGTGCCAGCTGTAGCTCTGGAAACACCATATATTTT. As protein: CASCSSGNTIYF.

The chain employs TRBV19 and TRBJ2-2; tentative D call: TRBD1 (5 bases). Trimming stripped 0 bases from V and 6 bases from J, with 8 bases between. The CDR3 sequence is 14 residues long. Looked up from germline, CDR1 is LNHDA and CDR2 is SQIVND (reference sequence). CDR3 residues: CASSIEGRAGELFF. The CDR3 bases are TGTGCCAGTAGTATAGAGGGCAGGGCCGGGGAGCTGTTTTTT.

This chain joins TRBV28 and TRBJ1-6; TRBD1 might be the D (5 bases). Trimming removed 2 bases from V and 3 bases from J, with 17 bases in between. The CDR3 sequence is 18 residues long. Germline CDR1 MDHEN, CDR2 SYDVKM. Written as DNA, the CDR3 is TGTGCCAGCAGTTTACCCTCCCCGACAGTGAACTATAATTCACCCCTCCACTTT. Translation gives CASSLPSPTVNYNSPLHF.

This chain links TRBV19 with TRBJ2-6, with D hard to call. CDR1 is LNHDA, CDR2 SQIVND, per germline (reference sequence). CDR3 length: 13 residues. With 7 bases removed from V and 3 bases from J, the gap between germline ends came to 7 bases. CDR3 DNA: TGTGCCAGTACGGGTGTTGGGGCCAACGTCCTGACTTTC. Translation: CASTGVGANVLTF.

This chain uses TRBV28 with TRBJ1-1; 7 nucleotides align to TRBD1. Trimming cost V 1 base and J 4 bases; bases outside gene matches: 12. Germline V CDR1 and CDR2: MDHEN, SYDVKM. CDR3 size: 17 residues. CDR3 in amino acids: CASSLLRSEGAFTEAFF. Written as DNA, the CDR3 is TGTGCCAGCAGTTTATTGAGGTCGGAGGGGGCGTTCACTGAAGCTTTCTTT.

Only one count was recorded for this clone. V and J are TRBV15 and TRBJ2-1, with 10 nucleotides matching TRBD2. J gave up 9 bases and V 1 base, and 12 bases lay outside the gene matches. This CDR3 contains 17 residues. Germline-derived CDR1 and CDR2 are LNHNV and YYDKDF (reference sequence). The CDR3: CATSRAPGLALRGEQFF. The CDR3 DNA is TGTGCCACCAGCAGAGCGCCGGGACTAGCGCTCCGAGGTGAGCAGTTCTTC.

V gene TRBV7-3 combines with J gene TRBJ2-2, with 13 bases that match TRBD2. Germline V CDR1 and CDR2: SGHTA, FQGTGA. This CDR3 region has 17 residues. Trimming removed 4 bases from V and 7 bases from J; junction bases left unmatched: 9. CDR3 region: CASSSGTSGDRGGELFF. The CDR3 coding sequence is TGTGCCAGCAGCTCCGGGACTAGCGGGGACAGAGGCGGGGAGCTGTTTTTT.

This chain joins TRBV6-5 and TRBJ2-7, with TRBD2 matching over 11 bases. This CDR3 has 15 residues. Germline assignment: CDR1 MNHEY and CDR2 SVGAGI. Trimming cost V 10 bases and J 2 bases; bases outside gene matches: 10. The CDR3 here is CATSPIAGGPYEQYF. As DNA, the CDR3 is TGTGCCACCTCCCCCATAGCGGGAGGGCCCTACGAGCAGTACTTC.

V gene TRBV11-2 combines with J gene TRBJ1-2; no reliable D call. Germline loops: CDR1 SGHAT, CDR2 FQNNGV. V was clipped by 6 bases and J by 4 bases, with 15 bases between them. This CDR3 is built from 14 residues. DNA of the CDR3: TGTGCCAGCAGATCCTTATTATCCGGCTATGGCTACACCTTC. It specifies CASRSLLSGYGYTF.

The rearrangement links TRBV23-1 to TRBJ1-3; D gene unclear. TRBV23-1 is filed as an ORF, its function uncertain. The CDR3 totals 15 residues. V gave up 4 bases and J gave up 0 bases, with 10 bases separating them. The CDR3 protein is CASSLKASSGNTIYF. The CDR3 region has the DNA TGCGCCAGCAGTCTAAAGGCTAGCTCTGGAAACACCATATATTTT.

This chain joins TRBV2 and TRBJ2-3, with 8 bases identical to TRBD2. Germline V lookup: CDR1 SNHLY, CDR2 FYNNEI. The CDR3 contains 15 residues. V dropped 5 bases and J dropped 2; count of bases not matched to a gene: 6. Here the CDR3 DNA reads TGTGCCAGCAGTCTTAGCGGGACTACCACAGATACGCAGTATTTT. Translated: CASSLSGTTTDTQYF. Using reference TRBV2 and TRBJ2-3 for the parts outside the CDR3, the full variable domain is EPEVTQTPSHQVTQMGQEVILRCVPISNHLYFYWYRQILGQKVEFLVSFYNNEISEKSEIFDDQFSVERPDGSNFTLKIRSTKLEDSAMYFCASSLSGTTTDTQYFGPGTRLTVL.

The chain links TRBV7-9 to TRBJ2-7, with D possibly matching TRBD1 (6 bases). The length of the CDR3 is 16 residues. Trimming took off 5 bases at V and 6 bases at J, with 23 bases between the two ends. The germline CDR1 and CDR2 sequences are SEHNR and FQNEAQ (reference sequence). CDR3 loop: CASSELRHRTVLEQYF. The CDR3, as DNA: TGTGCCAGCAGCGAATTACGCCACCGGACAGTTCTCGAGCAGTACTTC.

This chain links TRBV9 with TRBJ2-2; possibly TRBD2 for D (6 bases). The CDR3 runs to 15 residues. Trimming removed 3 bases from V and 4 bases from J, with 13 bases in between. From germline, CDR1 is SGDLS and CDR2 YYNGEE. This CDR3 is CASSARELSTGELFF. CDR3 nucleotide sequence: TGTGCCAGCAGCGCCCGGGAGTTGAGCACCGGGGAGCTGTTTTTT.

This chain joins TRBV28 and TRBJ2-1, with TRBD2 identical over 13 bases. Germline V gene lookup returns CDR1 MDHEN and CDR2 SYDVKM. The V segment lost 3 bases and the J segment 5 bases; nucleotides outside the gene matches: 7. CDR3 length equals 17 residues. The CDR3: CASSFRTSGRWDNEQFF. For the CDR3, the DNA is TGTGCCAGCAGTTTTCGGACTAGCGGGAGATGGGACAATGAGCAGTTCTTC.